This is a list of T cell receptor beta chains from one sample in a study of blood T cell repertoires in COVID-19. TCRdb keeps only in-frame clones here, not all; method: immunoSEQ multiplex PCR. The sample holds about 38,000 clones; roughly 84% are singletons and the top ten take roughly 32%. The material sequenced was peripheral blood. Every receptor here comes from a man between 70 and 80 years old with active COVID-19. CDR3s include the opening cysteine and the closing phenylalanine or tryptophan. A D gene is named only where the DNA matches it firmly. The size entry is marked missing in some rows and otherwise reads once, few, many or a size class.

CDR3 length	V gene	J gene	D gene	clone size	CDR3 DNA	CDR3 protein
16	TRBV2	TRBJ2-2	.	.	TGTGCCAGCAGGGGAGGAACGGGAGTGGGTACCGGGGAGCTGTTTTTT	CASRGGTGVGTGELFF
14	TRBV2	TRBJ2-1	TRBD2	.	TGTGCCAGCAGTGCAAGCGGGAGGGTTAATGAGCAGTTCTTC	CASSASGRVNEQFF
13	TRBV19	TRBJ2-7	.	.	TGTGCCAGTAGTAACCAGGCCTCCTACGAGCAGTACTTC	CASSNQASYEQYF
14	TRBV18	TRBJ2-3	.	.	TGTGCCAGCTCCCTGGGGGCTAGCACAGATACGCAGTATTTT	CASSLGASTDTQYF
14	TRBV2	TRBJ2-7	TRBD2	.	TGTGCCAGCAGTTGGACTAGCGTATCCTACGAGCAGTACTTC	CASSWTSVSYEQYF
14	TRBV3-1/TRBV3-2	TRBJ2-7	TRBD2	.	TGTGCCAGCAGCCCAGGACTAGCGGGAGTAGCGCAGTACTTC	CASSPGLAGVAQYF
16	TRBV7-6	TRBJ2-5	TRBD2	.	TGTGCCAGCAGCATATCACTAGCGGGAGGTTACGGGACCCAGTACTTC	CASSISLAGGYGTQYF
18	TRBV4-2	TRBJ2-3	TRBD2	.	TGTGCCAGCAGCCAAGACCCACTAGCGGGTGTTTACACAGATACGCAGTATTTT	CASSQDPLAGVYTDTQYF
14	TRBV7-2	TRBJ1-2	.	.	TGTGCCAGCAGCTTAGGGGGGCTGAACTATGGCTACACCTTC	CASSLGGLNYGYTF
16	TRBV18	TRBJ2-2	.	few	TGTGCCAGCTCACTGTCCGGAGGAACGAACACCGGGGAGCTGTTTTTT	CASSLSGGTNTGELFF
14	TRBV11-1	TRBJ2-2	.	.	TGTGCCAGCAGCTGGCAGTCAAACACCGGGGAGCTGTTTTTT	CASSWQSNTGELFF
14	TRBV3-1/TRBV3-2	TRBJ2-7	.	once	TGTGCCAGCAGCCAAAGCGGGCGCTCCTACGAGCAGTACTTC	CASSQSGRSYEQYF
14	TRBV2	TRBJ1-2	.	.	TGTGCCAGCAGATCAACAGGGACTAACTATGGCTACACCTTC	CASRSTGTNYGYTF
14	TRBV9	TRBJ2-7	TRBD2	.	TGTGCCAGCAGCGGTAGCGGGGACCCTATAGAGCAGTACTTC	CASSGSGDPIEQYF